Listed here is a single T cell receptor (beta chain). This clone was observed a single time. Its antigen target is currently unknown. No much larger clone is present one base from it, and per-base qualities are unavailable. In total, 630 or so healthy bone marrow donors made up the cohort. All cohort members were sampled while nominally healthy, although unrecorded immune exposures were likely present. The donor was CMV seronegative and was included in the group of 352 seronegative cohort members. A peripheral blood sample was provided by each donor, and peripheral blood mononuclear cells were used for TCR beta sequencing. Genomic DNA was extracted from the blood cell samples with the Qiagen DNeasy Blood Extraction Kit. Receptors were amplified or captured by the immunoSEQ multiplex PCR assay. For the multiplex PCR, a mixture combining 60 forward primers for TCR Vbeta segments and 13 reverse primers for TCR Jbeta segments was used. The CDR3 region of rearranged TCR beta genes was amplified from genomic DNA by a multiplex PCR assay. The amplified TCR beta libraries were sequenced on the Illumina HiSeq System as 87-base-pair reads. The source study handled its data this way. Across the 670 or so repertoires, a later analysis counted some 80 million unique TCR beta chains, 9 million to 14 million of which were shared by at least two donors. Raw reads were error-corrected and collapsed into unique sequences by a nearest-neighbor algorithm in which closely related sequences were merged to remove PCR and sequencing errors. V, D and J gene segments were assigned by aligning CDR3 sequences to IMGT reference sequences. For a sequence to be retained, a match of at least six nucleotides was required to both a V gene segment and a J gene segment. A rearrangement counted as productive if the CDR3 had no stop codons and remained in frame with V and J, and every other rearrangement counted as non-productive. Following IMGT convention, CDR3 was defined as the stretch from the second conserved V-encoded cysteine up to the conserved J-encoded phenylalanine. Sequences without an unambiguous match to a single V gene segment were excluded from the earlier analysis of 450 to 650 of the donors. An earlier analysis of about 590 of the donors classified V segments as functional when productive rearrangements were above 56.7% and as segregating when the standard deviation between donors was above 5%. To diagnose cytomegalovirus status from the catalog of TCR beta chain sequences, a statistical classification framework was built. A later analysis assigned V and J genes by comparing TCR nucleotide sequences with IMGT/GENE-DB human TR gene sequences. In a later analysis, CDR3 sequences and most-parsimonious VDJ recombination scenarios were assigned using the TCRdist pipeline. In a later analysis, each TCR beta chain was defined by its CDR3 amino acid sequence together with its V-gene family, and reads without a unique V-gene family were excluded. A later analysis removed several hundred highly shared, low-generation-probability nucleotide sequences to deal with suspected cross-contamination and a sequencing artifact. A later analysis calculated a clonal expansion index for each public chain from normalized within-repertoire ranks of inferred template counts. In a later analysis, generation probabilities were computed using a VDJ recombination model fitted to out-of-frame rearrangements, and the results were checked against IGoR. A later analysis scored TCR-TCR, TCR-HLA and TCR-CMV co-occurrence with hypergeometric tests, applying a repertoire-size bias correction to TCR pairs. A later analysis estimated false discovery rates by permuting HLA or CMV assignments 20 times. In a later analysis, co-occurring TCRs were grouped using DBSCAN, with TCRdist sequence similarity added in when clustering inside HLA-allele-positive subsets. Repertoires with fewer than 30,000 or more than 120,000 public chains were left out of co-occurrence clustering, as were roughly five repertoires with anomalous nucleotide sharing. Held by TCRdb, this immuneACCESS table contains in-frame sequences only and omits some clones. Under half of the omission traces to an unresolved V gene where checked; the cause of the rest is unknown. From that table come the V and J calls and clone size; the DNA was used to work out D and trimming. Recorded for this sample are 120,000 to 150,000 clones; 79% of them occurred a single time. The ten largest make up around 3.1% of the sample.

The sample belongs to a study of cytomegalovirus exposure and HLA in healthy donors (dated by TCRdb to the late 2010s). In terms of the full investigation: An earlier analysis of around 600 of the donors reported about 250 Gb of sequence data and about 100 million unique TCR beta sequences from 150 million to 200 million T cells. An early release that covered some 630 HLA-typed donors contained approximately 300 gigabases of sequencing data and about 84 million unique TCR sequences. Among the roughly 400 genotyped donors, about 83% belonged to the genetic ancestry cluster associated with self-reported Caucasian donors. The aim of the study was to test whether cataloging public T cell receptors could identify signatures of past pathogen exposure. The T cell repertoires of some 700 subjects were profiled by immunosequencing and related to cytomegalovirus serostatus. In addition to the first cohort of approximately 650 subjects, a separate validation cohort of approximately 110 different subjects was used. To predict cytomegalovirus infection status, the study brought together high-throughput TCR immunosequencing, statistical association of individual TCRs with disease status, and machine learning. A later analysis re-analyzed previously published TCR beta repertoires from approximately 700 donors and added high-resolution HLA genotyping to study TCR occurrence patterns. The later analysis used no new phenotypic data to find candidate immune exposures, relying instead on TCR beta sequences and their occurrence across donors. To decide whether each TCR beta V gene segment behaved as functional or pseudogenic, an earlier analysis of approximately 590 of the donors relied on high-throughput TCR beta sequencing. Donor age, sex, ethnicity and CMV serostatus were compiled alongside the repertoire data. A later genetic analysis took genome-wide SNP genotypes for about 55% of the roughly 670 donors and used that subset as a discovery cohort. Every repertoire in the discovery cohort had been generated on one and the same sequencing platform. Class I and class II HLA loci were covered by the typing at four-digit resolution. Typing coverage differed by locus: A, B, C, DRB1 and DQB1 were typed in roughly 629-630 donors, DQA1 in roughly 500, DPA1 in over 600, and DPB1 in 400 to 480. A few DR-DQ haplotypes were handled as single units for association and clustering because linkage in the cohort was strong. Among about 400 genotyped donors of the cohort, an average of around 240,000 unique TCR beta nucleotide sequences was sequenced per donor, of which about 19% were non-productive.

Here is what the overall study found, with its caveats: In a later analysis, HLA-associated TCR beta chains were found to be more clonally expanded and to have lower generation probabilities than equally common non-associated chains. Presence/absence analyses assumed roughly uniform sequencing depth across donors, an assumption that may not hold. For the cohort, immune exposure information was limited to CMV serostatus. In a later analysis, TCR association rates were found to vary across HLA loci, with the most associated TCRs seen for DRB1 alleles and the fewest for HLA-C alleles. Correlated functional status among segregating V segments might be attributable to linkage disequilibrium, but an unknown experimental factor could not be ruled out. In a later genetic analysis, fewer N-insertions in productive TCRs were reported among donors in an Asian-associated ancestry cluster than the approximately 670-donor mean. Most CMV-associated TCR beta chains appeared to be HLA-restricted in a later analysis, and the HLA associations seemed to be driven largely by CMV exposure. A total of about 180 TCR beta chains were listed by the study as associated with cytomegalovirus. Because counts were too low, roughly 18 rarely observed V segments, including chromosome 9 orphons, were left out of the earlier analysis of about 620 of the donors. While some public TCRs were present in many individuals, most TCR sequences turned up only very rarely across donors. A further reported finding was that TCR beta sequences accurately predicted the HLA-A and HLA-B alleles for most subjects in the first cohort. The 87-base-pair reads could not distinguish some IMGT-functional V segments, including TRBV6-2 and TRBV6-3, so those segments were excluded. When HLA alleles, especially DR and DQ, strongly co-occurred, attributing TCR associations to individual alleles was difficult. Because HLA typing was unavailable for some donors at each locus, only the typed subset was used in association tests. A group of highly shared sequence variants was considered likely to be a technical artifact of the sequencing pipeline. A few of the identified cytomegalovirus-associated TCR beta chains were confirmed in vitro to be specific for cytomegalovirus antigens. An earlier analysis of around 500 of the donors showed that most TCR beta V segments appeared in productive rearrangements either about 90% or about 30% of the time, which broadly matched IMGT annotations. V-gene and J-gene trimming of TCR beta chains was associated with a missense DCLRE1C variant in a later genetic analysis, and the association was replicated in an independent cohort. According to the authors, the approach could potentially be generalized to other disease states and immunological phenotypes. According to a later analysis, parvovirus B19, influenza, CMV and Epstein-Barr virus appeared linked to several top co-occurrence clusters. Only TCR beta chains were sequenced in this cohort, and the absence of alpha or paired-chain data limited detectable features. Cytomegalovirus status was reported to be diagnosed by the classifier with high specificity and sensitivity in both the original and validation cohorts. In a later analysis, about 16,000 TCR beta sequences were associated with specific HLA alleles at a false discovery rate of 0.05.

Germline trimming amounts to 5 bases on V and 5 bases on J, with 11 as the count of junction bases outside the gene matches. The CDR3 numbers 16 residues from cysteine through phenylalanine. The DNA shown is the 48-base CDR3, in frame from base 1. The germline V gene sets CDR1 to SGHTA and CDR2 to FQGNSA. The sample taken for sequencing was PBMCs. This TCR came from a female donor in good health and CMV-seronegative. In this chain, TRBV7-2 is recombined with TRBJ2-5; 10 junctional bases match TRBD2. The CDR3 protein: CASSRAHSGGVETQYF. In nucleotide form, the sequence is TGTGCCAGCAGCCGTGCTCACAGCGGGGGGGTGGAGACCCAGTACTTC.